The clone carrying this T cell receptor delta chain appeared a few times. TCRdb shows a much larger clone's protein in place of this DNA's translation, and the two differ at residue 9, likely through a read error; the protein shown is translated from the DNA. This sample is part of a study of gamma-delta T cells after stem cell transplantation. TCRdb re-identified clones in the RT-PCR reads via CATT. The sample shows over a thousand delta-chain clones, 0.95% to 1.5% of them seen only once. CDR1 and CDR2 from the germline V gene are GEAIGNYY and EKD. This CDR3 spans 17 amino acids. V was pared by 2 bases and J by 2 bases, with 20 bases between.

Sequencing was carried out using gamma-delta T cells. The genes are TRDV2 and TRDJ1; D is perhaps TRDD3 (5 bases). This receptor was taken from a human donor. It is not recorded whose cells these are; they may come from a transplant donor. CDR3 nucleotides: TGTGCCTGTGACAGCCTGAGGGGGGTACGCGGGACCGATAAACTCATCTTT. Translating it yields CACDSLRGVRGTDKLIF.